In this sample, the clone carrying this TCR beta chain turned up many times. The sample originates from a study of T-cell reconstitution after alpha-beta-depleted transplantation in children. Preparation of the TCRbeta library was carried out with unique molecular identifiers. TCRdb re-called the PCR reads with MiXCR, one entry per CDR3 protein. The data contain 40,000 to 55,000 distinct CDR3 sequences, roughly 8.7% of them singletons. This TCR came from a male patient between 2 and 10 years old who had a stem cell transplant for chronic granulomatous disease, so the T cells may come from the graft donor. The material sequenced was PBMCs, mostly from graft donor cells, taken 60 days after TCRalphabeta/CD19-depleted stem cell transplant.

The CDR3 coding sequence is TGTGCCAGCAGCTTAGTTTCCGGGGGGCAAGAGACCCAGTACTTC. The encoded protein is CASSLVSGGQETQYF. The J gene is TRBJ2-5, the V gene TRBV7-2; TRBD2 aligns across 7 bases. With V trimmed by 1 base and J by 2 bases, 4 bases remained unmatched. There are 15 residues in the CDR3. The germline V gene encodes CDR1 SGHTA and CDR2 FQGNSA.